The present entry profiles one T cell receptor (beta chain) with its context. The sample originates from a study of identical twins. The CDR3 totals 15 residues. CDR1 MNHEY and CDR2 SVGAGI come from the germline V gene. After removal of 6 bases from V and 2 bases from J, the junction contained 6 bases not matched to a gene. TCRdb analysed the 5' RACE reads with MiXCR anew, one entry per CDR3 protein. The repertoire consists of 1.5 million to 2 million distinct CDR3 sequences, with roughly 35% occurring once and the leading ten covering about 0.3%. The chain carries TRBV6-5 and TRBJ1-5; 8 nucleotides line up with TRBD1. This TCR derives from a newborn girl in good health. The sample was cord blood. The CDR3 here is CASRMTGAGNQPQHF. The CDR3 DNA reads as TGTGCCAGCAGAATGACAGGGGCGGGCAATCAGCCCCAGCATTTT.